The subject of this entry is one TCR beta chain. This sample is part of a study of blood T cell repertoires in COVID-19. About the study: The cDNA or gDNA used as material had been derived from T cells, B-cell-depleted T cells, or PBMCs.

In the authors' workflow: How many nucleated cells were present was estimated from reference gene primer amplification. Using immunoSEQ multiplex PCR, the repertoire was profiled, and TCRdb retains in-frame clones only, with some absent. Clone size and V and J calls were adopted from that table, with D and trimming inferred from the DNA. Of 250,000 to 300,000 clones detected, roughly 88% appear once; the ten largest clones hold around 1.8%. The participants were between roughly 18 and 100 years old and came from under 25 US areas. Participants' reported clinical history set cohort assignment. The receptor's source is a woman aged 45-65 years who had recovered from COVID-19. The sequenced material came from PBMCs or T cells enriched from blood (not recorded which).

The CDR3 loop reads CASSESGQWVQPQHF. In DNA form, the CDR3 reads TGTGCCAGCAGTGAGTCGGGACAGTGGGTTCAGCCCCAGCATTTT. The J gene is TRBJ1-5, the V gene TRBV6-1; the match to TRBD1 covers 7 bases. The V and J ends lost 3 bases and 6 bases, in that order; junction bases with no gene match: 8. The germline CDR1 and CDR2 sequences are MNHNS and SASEGT. CDR3 length: 15 amino acids.